The next 25 T cell receptor beta chains were all read from a single sample in a study of OX40 agonist ivuxolimab in advanced cancers. Measured with immunoSEQ multiplex PCR; TCRdb has only the in-frame clones, and not every one. The data hold approximately 65,000 clones, with around 90% observed a single time. The input for sequencing was CD4+ or CD8+ T cells sorted from blood, taken in a trial of the OX40 agonist ivuxolimab. All receptors come from an adult with an advanced solid tumor such as melanoma, head and neck, liver or kidney cancer.

As regards this clone: Other nucleotide sequences from this sample produce the same CDR3. The J gene is TRBJ1-1, the V gene TRBV4-1, with 8 bases matching TRBD1. Germline V gives CDR1 MGHRA, CDR2 YSYEKL. With 0 bases clipped from V and 3 bases from J, the junction kept 3 bases outside the gene matches. CDR3 length equals 15 residues. The DNA for the CDR3 is TGCGCCAGCAGCCAAGAAGTGACAGGGGACACTGAAGCTTTCTTT. Translating gives CASSQEVTGDTEAFF.

This clone was seen a handful of times. The CDR3 region has the DNA TGTGCCAGCAGCCCAGAGATACAGGGTATTGAGCAGTTCTTC. This translates into CASSPEIQGIEQFF. The rearrangement uses TRBV5-4 and TRBJ2-1, with D perhaps matching TRBD1 (6 bases). There are 14 residues in the CDR3. The V end lost 4 bases, the J end lost 9 bases, and 17 bases lay between the germline ends. Germline V gene sequence: CDR1 SGHNT, CDR2 YYREEE (reference sequence).

The V gene is TRBV29-1, the J gene TRBJ1-1, with 9 positions matching TRBD1. The germline V gene has CDR1 SQVTM and CDR2 ANQGSEA. This CDR3 is 16 amino acids long. V was clipped by 3 bases and J by 3 bases; unmatched bases: 11. The CDR3, as DNA: TGCAGCGTTGATGGGACAGGGAATTACGGGGACACTGAAGCTTTCTTT. This translates into CSVDGTGNYGDTEAFF. The full variable domain, its missing parts supplied by reference TRBV29-1 and TRBJ1-1, is SAVISQKPSRDICQRGTSLTIQCQVDSQVTMMFWYRQQPGQSLTLIATANQGSEATYESGFVIDKFPISRPNLTFSTLTVSNMSPEDSSIYLCSVDGTGNYGDTEAFFGQGTRLTVV.

The chain combines TRBV5-1 with TRBJ2-5, with 7 bases fitting TRBD1. Germline V CDR1 and CDR2: SGHRS, YFSETQ. The V segment lost 5 bases and the J segment 5 bases; nucleotides outside the gene matches: 9. CDR3 size: 14 residues. CDR3 in DNA: TGCGCCAGCAGAGGACCCGGGACAGAGGAGACCCAGTACTTC. This codes for CASRGPGTEETQYF.

This chain links TRBV28 with TRBJ1-5; TRBD1 is a possible D gene (6 bases). The germline CDR1 and CDR2 sequences are MDHEN and SYDVKM. There are 15 residues in the CDR3. V gave up 2 bases and J gave up 7 bases, with 15 bases separating them. The CDR3 bases are TGTGCCAGCAGTTTACAGGGGACTTCTAGACAGCCCCAGCATTTT. Translating gives CASSLQGTSRQPQHF.

In its sample, this clone was seen once. The rearrangement links TRBV9 to TRBJ2-7; D is undetermined. The germline CDR1 and CDR2 sequences are SGDLS and YYNGEE. V was trimmed by 4 bases and J by 2 bases, leaving 13 bases between them. The CDR3 is 14 residues long. The CDR3 nucleotides read TGTGCCAGCAGCCCTTCGACTTACACCTACGAGCAGTACTTC. Translating gives CASSPSTYTYEQYF.

The genes are TRBV19 and TRBJ2-3; unclear D gene. The germline V gene has CDR1 LNHDA and CDR2 SQIVND (reference sequence). The CDR3 consists of 13 residues. V dropped 5 bases and J dropped 2 bases, with 8 bases sitting between them. The CDR3 here is CASSWANTDTQYF. Here the CDR3 DNA reads TGTGCCAGTAGTTGGGCTAACACAGATACGCAGTATTTT. Full variable domain (outside the CDR3, taken from reference TRBV19 and TRBJ2-3): DGGITQSPKYLFRKEGQNVTLSCEQNLNHDAMYWYRQDPGQGLRLIYYSQIVNDFQKGDIAEGYSVSREKKESFPLTVTSAQKNPTAFYLCASSWANTDTQYFGPGTRLTVL.

The CDR3 is CASSLSGQYEQYF. Written as DNA, the CDR3 is TGTGCCAGCAGCCTATCGGGACAGTACGAGCAGTACTTC. The genes are TRBV9 and TRBJ2-7, with 7 nucleotides matching TRBD1. The CDR3 is made up of 13 amino acids. The germline V gene encodes CDR1 SGDLS and CDR2 YYNGEE. V lost 4 bases and J lost 4; bases outside the gene matches: 5. Filled out from reference TRBV9 and TRBJ2-7, the complete variable domain reads DSGVTQTPKHLITATGQRVTLRCSPRSGDLSVYWYQQSLDQGLQFLIQYYNGEERAKGNILERFSAQQFPDLHSELNLSSLELGDSALYFCASSLSGQYEQYFGPGTRLTVT.

The V call is TRBV19, the J call TRBJ1-3; a possible D gene is TRBD1 (5 bases). This CDR3 is built from 14 residues. Trimming pared 7 bases from V and 1 base from J, leaving 11 bases between. Germline-derived CDR1 and CDR2 are LNHDA and SQIVND (reference sequence). CDR3: CASTPGGSGNTIYF. The CDR3 coding sequence is TGTGCCAGTACCCCCGGGGGTTCTGGAAACACCATATATTTT.

A few counts support this clone. The genes are TRBV7-9 and TRBJ1-3; D remains unclear. V dropped 2 bases and J dropped 3 bases, with 8 bases sitting between them. Germline loops: CDR1 SEHNR, CDR2 FQNEAQ (reference sequence). The CDR3 runs 14 residues. The CDR3 DNA follows: TGTGCCAGCAGCTTAAGTGGTAGTGGAAACACCATATATTTT. As protein: CASSLSGSGNTIYF. The full variable domain, its missing parts supplied by reference TRBV7-9 and TRBJ1-3, is DTGVSQNPRHKITKRGQNVTFRCDPISEHNRLYWYRQTLGQGPEFLTYFQNEAQLEKSRLLSDRFSAERPKGSFSTLEIQRTEQGDSAMYLCASSLSGSGNTIYFGEGSWLTVV.

The V call is TRBV30, the J call TRBJ1-5; TRBD1 might be the D (6 bases). V lost 2 bases to trimming and J lost 5 bases, with 13 bases between them. The CDR3 is made up of 14 amino acids. Germline CDR1 GTSNPN, CDR2 SVGIG (reference sequence). The CDR3 loop is CAWSPQGLDQPQHF. CDR3 DNA: TGTGCCTGGAGTCCCCAGGGGTTGGATCAGCCCCAGCATTTT.

The J gene is TRBJ2-1, the V gene TRBV5-1; TRBD2 agrees at 14 bases. The trim removed 3 bases at V and 7 bases at J, leaving 6 bases unmatched. Germline CDR1 and CDR2: SGHRS and YFSETQ. The CDR3 has 16 residues. The CDR3 loop is CASSSWTSGGKNEQFF. The CDR3 nucleotides read TGCGCCAGCAGCTCCTGGACTAGCGGGGGGAAGAATGAGCAGTTCTTC.

The chain combines TRBV18 with TRBJ1-1; possibly TRBD1 for D (5 bases). Looked up from germline, CDR1 is KGHSH and CDR2 is LQKENI. V was shortened by 8 bases and J by 0 bases, with 10 bases between the two germline ends. The CDR3 consists of 13 residues. The CDR3 reads CASLGLLNTEAFF. In nucleotides, the CDR3 is TGTGCCAGCCTGGGACTTTTGAACACTGAAGCTTTCTTT.

The CDR3, as DNA: TGCAGCTCCTACACAGATACGCAGTATTTT. It encodes CSSYTDTQYF. The V and J genes are TRBV29-1 and TRBJ2-3; D gene uncertain. The CDR3 covers 10 residues. Germline CDR1 reads SQVTM; CDR2 reads ANQGSEA. V lost 8 bases to trimming and J lost 2 bases, with 5 bases between them.

The chain couples TRBV7-2 to TRBJ2-5; a possible D gene is TRBD2 (6 bases). The J call may not be correct, given that the DNA end is closer to TRBJ2-7. CDR1 is SGHTA, CDR2 FQGNSA, per germline. The CDR3 runs to 13 residues. CDR3 in DNA: TGTGCCAGCAGCCCTGGGAGGTCCTACGAGCAGTACTTC. Protein sequence: CASSPGRSYEQYF.

The CDR3 here is CASGPSPRGTNYGYTF. CDR3 bases: TGCGCCAGCGGTCCCTCGCCAAGGGGGACTAACTATGGCTACACCTTC. The rearrangement uses TRBV5-1 and TRBJ1-2, with TRBD1 as a possible D gene (6 bases). This CDR3 spans 16 amino acids. V lost 7 bases, J lost 0 bases, and 19 bases lay in between. CDR1 is SGHRS, CDR2 YFSETQ, per germline.

Many counts were recorded for this clone. V usage is TRBV5-4 and J usage is TRBJ1-2; TRBD1 agrees at 7 bases. The CDR3 runs 14 residues. From germline, CDR1 is SGHNT and CDR2 YYREEE (reference sequence). V lost 4 bases to trimming and J lost 4 bases; unmatched junction nucleotides: 7. The CDR3 region is CASSRVDRSYGYTF. For the CDR3, the DNA is TGTGCCAGCAGCCGGGTGGACAGGTCCTATGGCTACACCTTC.

V and J are TRBV29-1 and TRBJ1-1, with TRBD1 matching over 12 bases. Germline assignment: CDR1 SQVTM and CDR2 ANQGSEA. Trimming at V came to 5 bases and at J to 7 bases, leaving 5 bases not matched to a gene. The CDR3 totals 13 residues. The CDR3 spells CSVPGTGGSEAFF. The CDR3 DNA follows: TGCAGCGTTCCCGGGACAGGGGGCAGTGAAGCTTTCTTT.

This clone turned up a few times. V gene TRBV18 combines with J gene TRBJ2-2; 9 bases match TRBD1. The CDR3 extends over 16 amino acids. Losses at the gene ends were 3 bases for V and 2 bases for J; bases not matched to a gene: 4. Germline V gene sequence: CDR1 KGHSH, CDR2 LQKENI. This CDR3 reads CASSPTGGTNTGELFF. CDR3 DNA: TGTGCCAGCTCACCTACAGGGGGCACAAACACCGGGGAGCTGTTTTTT.

The chain carries TRBV6-6 and TRBJ1-1, with a weak D call TRBD1 (6 bases). Germline CDR1 reads MNHNY; CDR2 reads SVGAGI (reference sequence). The V end lost 5 bases, the J end lost 5 bases, and 15 bases lay between the germline ends. The CDR3 has 14 residues. In nucleotides, the CDR3 is TGTGCCAGCAGTACCACAGGGATTGAGACTGAAGCTTTCTTT. It specifies CASSTTGIETEAFF.

The CDR3 nucleotides read TGTGCCAGCAGCTTAGCCCCTAGCTCCGGGGAGCTGTTTTTT. Translation gives CASSLAPSSGELFF. This chain joins TRBV7-2 and TRBJ2-2; a weak D match, TRBD2 (5 bases). The CDR3 sequence is 14 residues long. Per germline, CDR1 SGHTA and CDR2 FQGNSA. V was pared by 0 bases and J by 6 bases, with 8 bases between.

The chain joins TRBV7-9 to TRBJ2-2; no firm D call. Trimming left V 2 bases short and J 0 bases short, with 7 bases between. This CDR3 has 15 residues. Germline V gene lookup returns CDR1 SEHNR and CDR2 FQNEAQ (reference sequence). CDR3 residues: CASSLLAANTGELFF. CDR3 nucleotides: TGTGCCAGCAGCTTACTCGCGGCGAACACCGGGGAGCTGTTTTTT.

The chain employs TRBV5-4 and TRBJ2-3; no firm D call. Between the trimmed V and J ends, which lost 0 bases and 1 base, there was a span of 6 bases. The CDR3 is made up of 14 amino acids. Germline assignment: CDR1 SGHNT and CDR2 YYREEE (reference sequence). CDR3 DNA: TGTGCCAGCAGCTTGGCCGCGGGCACAGATACGCAGTATTTT. It is translated as CASSLAAGTDTQYF.

The chain is built from TRBV19 and TRBJ1-1, with D unclear. Germline V gene data show CDR1 as LNHDA and CDR2 as SQIVND (reference sequence). The ends were cut back, 9 bases at V and 8 bases at J, with 16 bases in the middle. CDR3 size: 12 residues. CDR3 sequence (DNA): TGTGCCAGCTACCGGAGTCCACGAGAAGCTTTCTTT. The encoded protein is CASYRSPREAFF. The full variable domain, rest sourced from reference TRBV19 and TRBJ1-1, is DGGITQSPKYLFRKEGQNVTLSCEQNLNHDAMYWYRQDPGQGLRLIYYSQIVNDFQKGDIAEGYSVSREKKESFPLTVTSAQKNPTAFYLCASYRSPREAFFGQGTRLTVV.

The rearrangement uses TRBV19 and TRBJ1-2, with D possibly matching TRBD1 (6 bases). Trimming stripped 4 bases from V and 3 bases from J, with 12 bases between. The CDR3 runs to 14 residues. Germline CDR1 is LNHDA and CDR2 is SQIVND (reference sequence). The CDR3 DNA sequence: TGTGCCAGTAGTAGAGGGGCAGGGGACTATGGCTACACCTTC. Its translation: CASSRGAGDYGYTF.